This T cell receptor beta chain stems from a study of neurological immune-mediated disorders. V dropped 4 bases and J dropped 2 bases, with 17 bases sitting between them. Germline CDR1 reads SGHRS; CDR2 reads YFSETQ. The CDR3 is 16 amino acids. From the 5' RACE reads, TCRdb called clonotypes with MiXCR, one entry per CDR3 protein. The sample consists of about 50,000 distinct CDR3 sequences, 3% to 4% of them appearing once. The sample was PBMCs. The sequence derives from a man between 40 and 49 years old with multiple sclerosis. The J gene is TRBJ2-3, the V gene TRBV5-1, with D maybe TRBD1 (6 bases). As DNA, the CDR3 is TGCGCCAGCAGCCTAGAGGGGGACACCCTCACAGATACGCAGTATTTT. Its protein product is CASSLEGDTLTDTQYF.